Following are 5 T cell receptor beta chains from one sample sequenced in a study of CXCR3-negative and CXCR3-positive naive CD8 T cells. These receptors lack a known antigen. The study, taken as a whole, reports: CXCR3-positive naive cells carried more hydrophobic TRB CDR3s than CXCR3-negative ones.

Researchers prepared the TRB cDNA libraries using 5' RACE with UMI labels. After re-calling the 5' RACE reads, TCRdb lists one entry per CDR3 protein, DNA absent. The table counts some 140,000 distinct CDR3 sequences; 0.4% to 0.45% lies in the top ten. The sequenced sample was naive CXCR3+ CD8+ T cells from blood. Sample subset: CD45RO-CCR7+CD27+CD95- naive CD8+ T cells expressing CXCR3 (TNR3+). The source of these receptors is a human donor in good health. Some clones in this sample may be carry-over from other donors' samples.

This chain joins TRBV11-2 and TRBJ2-1; TCRdb indicates TRBD2, and absent DNA this call remains unverified. CDR1 is SGHAT, CDR2 FQNNGV, per germline. This CDR3 has 16 amino acids. CDR3 protein: CASSSWTSGGSNEQFF.

The chain combines TRBV28 with TRBJ2-1; TCRdb selects TRBD1, and the lack of DNA leaves this call unchecked. This CDR3 has 14 amino acids. Germline V CDR1 and CDR2: MDHEN, SYDVKM. The CDR3 reads CASSENRGLNEKFF.

The genes are TRBV6-6 and TRBJ2-1; TCRdb calls TRBD1, which cannot be checked without DNA. The CDR3 contains 17 residues. From germline, CDR1 is MNHNY and CDR2 SVGAGI (reference sequence). Here the CDR3 reads CASSPMSWGPSYNEQFF.

This chain connects TRBV7-3 to TRBJ2-5; TCRdb selects TRBD1, and the lack of DNA leaves this call unchecked. CDR1 is SGHTA and CDR2 is FQGTGA in the germline V gene. This CDR3 is 14 amino acids long. CDR3 sequence: CASSPGRRPETQYF.

V is TRBV6-2 or TRBV6-3 and J is TRBJ2-2; TCRdb outputs TRBD2, but without DNA this stays unchecked. Germline CDR1 is MNHEY and CDR2 is SVGEGT. The CDR3 runs to 15 residues. The CDR3 region is CASSYLASAVGELFF.